This TCR beta chain was recovered during a study of lymphopenia after photon versus proton radiotherapy. Study outcomes and limitations: Post-nadir diversity loss with photons came from oligoclonal expansion, particularly CD8+ Temra cells.

In the case of this clone: Antigen unknown.

The CDR3 runs to 14 residues. Looked up from germline, CDR1 is LNHDA and CDR2 is SQIVND (reference sequence). Trimming pared 1 base from V and 1 base from J, leaving 7 bases between. TCRdb keeps only in-frame clones here, not all; method: immunoSEQ multiplex PCR. Seen here are tens of thousands of clones, around 83% observed once, and the top ten hold roughly 3.5%. This chain connects TRBV19 to TRBJ1-1, with a weak D call TRBD1 (5 bases). The sample here was peripheral blood, taken from a patient treated with photon-based radiotherapy. The clonotype comes from a woman in her 50s with pancreatic cancer. The CDR3 coding sequence is TGTGCCAGTAGTATAGGGGGGACGAACACTGAAGCTTTCTTT. Protein product: CASSIGGTNTEAFF.